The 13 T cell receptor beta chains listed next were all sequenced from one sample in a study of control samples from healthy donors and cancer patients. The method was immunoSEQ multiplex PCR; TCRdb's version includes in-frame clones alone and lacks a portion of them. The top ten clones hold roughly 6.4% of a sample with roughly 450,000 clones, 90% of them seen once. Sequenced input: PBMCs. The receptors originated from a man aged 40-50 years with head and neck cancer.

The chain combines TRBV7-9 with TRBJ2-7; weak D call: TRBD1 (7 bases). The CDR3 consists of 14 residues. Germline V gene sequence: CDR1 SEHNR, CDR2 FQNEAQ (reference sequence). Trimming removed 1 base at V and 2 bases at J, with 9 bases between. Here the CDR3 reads CASSLGRGAYEQYF. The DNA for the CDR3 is TGTGCCAGCAGCTTAGGCAGGGGGGCCTACGAGCAGTACTTC.

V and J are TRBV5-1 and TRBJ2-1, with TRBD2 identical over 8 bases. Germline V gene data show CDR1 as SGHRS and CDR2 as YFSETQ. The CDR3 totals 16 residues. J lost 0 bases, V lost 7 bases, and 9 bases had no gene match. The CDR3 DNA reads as TGCGCCAGCCTAAGGGCGAGCGGGAGCTCCTACAATGAGCAGTTCTTC. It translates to CASLRASGSSYNEQFF.

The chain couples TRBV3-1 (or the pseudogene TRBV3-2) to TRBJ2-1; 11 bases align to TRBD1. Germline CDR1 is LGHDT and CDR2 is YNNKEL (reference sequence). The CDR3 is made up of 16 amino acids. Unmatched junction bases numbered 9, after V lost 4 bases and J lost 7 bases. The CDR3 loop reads CASSPLPGQGVNEQFF. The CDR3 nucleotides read TGTGCCAGCAGCCCACTACCGGGACAGGGGGTGAATGAGCAGTTCTTC.

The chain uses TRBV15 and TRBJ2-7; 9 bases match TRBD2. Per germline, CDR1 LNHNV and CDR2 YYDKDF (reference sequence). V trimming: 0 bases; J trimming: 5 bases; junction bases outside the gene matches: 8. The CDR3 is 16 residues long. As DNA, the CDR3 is TGTGCCACCAGCAGAGATCGAGGTAGCGGGGGTCACGAGCAGTACTTC. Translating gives CATSRDRGSGGHEQYF.

The CDR3 protein is CSVEGPSGTYNEQFF. CDR3 nucleotide sequence: TGCAGCGTTGAAGGGCCTTCTGGCACCTACAATGAGCAGTTCTTC. The chain combines TRBV29-1 with TRBJ2-1, with unresolved D. Trimming pared 1 base from V and 2 bases from J, leaving 12 bases between. Germline V gene data show CDR1 as SQVTM and CDR2 as ANQGSEA. This CDR3 contains 15 residues.

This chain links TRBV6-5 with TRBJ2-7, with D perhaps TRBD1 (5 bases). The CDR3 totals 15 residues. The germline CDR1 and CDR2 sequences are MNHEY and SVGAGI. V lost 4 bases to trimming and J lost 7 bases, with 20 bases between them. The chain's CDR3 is CASSWVDSGIGEQYF. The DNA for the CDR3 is TGTGCCAGCAGTTGGGTTGACAGTGGGATTGGTGAGCAGTACTTC.

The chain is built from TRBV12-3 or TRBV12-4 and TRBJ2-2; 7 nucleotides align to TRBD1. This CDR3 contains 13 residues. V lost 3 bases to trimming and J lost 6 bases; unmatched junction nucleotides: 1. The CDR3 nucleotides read TGTGCCAGCAGTTTCGGACAGGCCGGGGAGCTGTTTTTT. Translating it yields CASSFGQAGELFF.

The CDR3 DNA reads TGTGCCAGTAGTGCTGGAGTCGCCGGGGAGCAGTACTTC. This codes for CASSAGVAGEQYF. The chain uses TRBV19 and TRBJ2-7, with D unresolved. The CDR3 is made up of 13 amino acids. Trimming took 5 bases from V and 7 from J, leaving 15 bases between them. The V gene's germline CDR1 is LNHDA and CDR2 SQIVND (reference sequence).

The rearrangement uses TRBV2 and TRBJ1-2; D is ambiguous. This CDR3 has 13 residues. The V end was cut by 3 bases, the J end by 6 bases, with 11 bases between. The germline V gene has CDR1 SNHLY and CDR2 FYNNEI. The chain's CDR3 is CASSDRVGHGYTF. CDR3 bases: TGTGCCAGCAGTGATAGGGTAGGGCATGGCTACACCTTC.

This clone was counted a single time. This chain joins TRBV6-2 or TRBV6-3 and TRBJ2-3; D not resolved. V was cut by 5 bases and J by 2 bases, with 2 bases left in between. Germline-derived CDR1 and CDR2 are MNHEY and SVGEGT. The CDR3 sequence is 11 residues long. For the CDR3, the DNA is TGTGCCAGCAGTCACACAGATACGCAGTATTTT. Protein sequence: CASSHTDTQYF.

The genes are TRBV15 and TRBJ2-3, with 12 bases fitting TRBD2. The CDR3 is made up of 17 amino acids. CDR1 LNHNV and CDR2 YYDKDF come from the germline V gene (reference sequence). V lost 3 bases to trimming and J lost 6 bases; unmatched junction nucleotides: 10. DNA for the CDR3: TGTGCCACCAGCAGGGGACAGACTAGCGGGGGAGCCGATACGCAGTATTTT. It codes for CATSRGQTSGGADTQYF.

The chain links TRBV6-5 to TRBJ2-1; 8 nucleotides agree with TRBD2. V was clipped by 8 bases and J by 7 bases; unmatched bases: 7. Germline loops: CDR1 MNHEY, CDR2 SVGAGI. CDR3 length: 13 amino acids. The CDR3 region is CASGRGGPNEQFF. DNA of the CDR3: TGTGCCAGCGGACGGGGGGGTCCGAATGAGCAGTTCTTC.

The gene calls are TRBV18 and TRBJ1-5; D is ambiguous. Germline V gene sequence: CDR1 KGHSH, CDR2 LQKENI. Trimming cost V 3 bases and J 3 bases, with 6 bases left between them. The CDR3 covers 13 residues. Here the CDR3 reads CASSPENNQPQHF. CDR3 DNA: TGTGCCAGCTCACCGGAGAACAATCAGCCCCAGCATTTT. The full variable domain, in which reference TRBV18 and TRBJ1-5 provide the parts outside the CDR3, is NAGVMQNPRHLVRRRGQEARLRCSPMKGHSHVYWYRQLPEEGLKFMVYLQKENIIDESGMPKERFSAEFPKEGPSILRIQQVVRGDSAAYFCASSPENNQPQHFGDGTRLSIL.